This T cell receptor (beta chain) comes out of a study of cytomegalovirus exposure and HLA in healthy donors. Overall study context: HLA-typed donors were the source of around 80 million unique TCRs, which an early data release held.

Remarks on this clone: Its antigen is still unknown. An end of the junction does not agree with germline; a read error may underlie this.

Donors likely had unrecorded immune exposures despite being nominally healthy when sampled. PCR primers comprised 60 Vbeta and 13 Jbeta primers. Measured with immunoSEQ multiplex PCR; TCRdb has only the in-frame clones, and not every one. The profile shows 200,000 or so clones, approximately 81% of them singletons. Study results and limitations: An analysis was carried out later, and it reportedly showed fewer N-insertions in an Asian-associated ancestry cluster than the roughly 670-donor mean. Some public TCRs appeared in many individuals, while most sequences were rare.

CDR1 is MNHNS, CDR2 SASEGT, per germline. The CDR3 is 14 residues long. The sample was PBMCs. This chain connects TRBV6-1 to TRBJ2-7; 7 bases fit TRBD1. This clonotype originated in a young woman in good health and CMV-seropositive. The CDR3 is CASSEDRERLEQYF. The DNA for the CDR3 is TGTGCCAGCAGCGAAGACAGGGAGCGTCTCGAGCAGTACTTC.